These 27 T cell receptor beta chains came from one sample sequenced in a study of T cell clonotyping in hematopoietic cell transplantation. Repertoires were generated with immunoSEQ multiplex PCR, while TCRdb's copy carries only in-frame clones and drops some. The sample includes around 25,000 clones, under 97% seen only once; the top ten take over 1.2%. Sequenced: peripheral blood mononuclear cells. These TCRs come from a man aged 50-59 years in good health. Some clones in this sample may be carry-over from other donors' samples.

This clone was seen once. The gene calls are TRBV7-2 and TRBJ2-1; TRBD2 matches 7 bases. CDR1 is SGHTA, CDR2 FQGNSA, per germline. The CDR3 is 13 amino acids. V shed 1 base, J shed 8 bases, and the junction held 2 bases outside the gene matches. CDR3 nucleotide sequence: TGTGCCAGCAGCTTAGGGGGGAGGGATGAGCAGTTCTTC. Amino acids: CASSLGGRDEQFF. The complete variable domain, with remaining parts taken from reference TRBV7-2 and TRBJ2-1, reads GAGVSQSPSNKVTEKGKDVELRCDPISGHTALYWYRQSLGQGLEFLIYFQGNSAPDKSGLPSDRFSAERTGGSVSTLTIQRTQQEDSAVYLCASSLGGRDEQFFGPGTRLTVL.

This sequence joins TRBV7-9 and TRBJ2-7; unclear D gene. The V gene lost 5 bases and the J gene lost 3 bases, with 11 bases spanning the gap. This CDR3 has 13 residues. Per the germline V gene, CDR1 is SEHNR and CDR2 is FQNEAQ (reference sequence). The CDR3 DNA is TGTGCCAGCAGCGCGACATATAACTACGAGCAGTACTTC. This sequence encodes CASSATYNYEQYF.

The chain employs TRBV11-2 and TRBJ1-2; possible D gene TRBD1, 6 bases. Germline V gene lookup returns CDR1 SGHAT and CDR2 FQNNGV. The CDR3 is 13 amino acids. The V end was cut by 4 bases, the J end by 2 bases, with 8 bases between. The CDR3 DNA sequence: TGTGCCAGCAGCTCCACAGGGAACTATGGCTACACCTTC. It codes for CASSSTGNYGYTF.

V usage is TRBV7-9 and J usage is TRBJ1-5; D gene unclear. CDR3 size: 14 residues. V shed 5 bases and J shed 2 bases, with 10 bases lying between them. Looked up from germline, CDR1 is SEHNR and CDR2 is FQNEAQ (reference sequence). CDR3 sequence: CASSRGQGNQPQHF. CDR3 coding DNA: TGTGCCAGCAGCCGCGGGCAGGGCAATCAGCCCCAGCATTTT. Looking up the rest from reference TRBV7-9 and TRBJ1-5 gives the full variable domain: DTGVSQNPRHKITKRGQNVTFRCDPISEHNRLYWYRQTLGQGPEFLTYFQNEAQLEKSRLLSDRFSAERPKGSFSTLEIQRTEQGDSAMYLCASSRGQGNQPQHFGDGTRLSIL.

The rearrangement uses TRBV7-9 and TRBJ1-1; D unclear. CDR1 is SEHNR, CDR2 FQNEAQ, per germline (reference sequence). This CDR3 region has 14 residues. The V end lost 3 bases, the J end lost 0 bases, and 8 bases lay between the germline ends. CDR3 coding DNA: TGTGCCAGCAGCTTTGGGATGGTGAACACTGAAGCTTTCTTT. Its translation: CASSFGMVNTEAFF.

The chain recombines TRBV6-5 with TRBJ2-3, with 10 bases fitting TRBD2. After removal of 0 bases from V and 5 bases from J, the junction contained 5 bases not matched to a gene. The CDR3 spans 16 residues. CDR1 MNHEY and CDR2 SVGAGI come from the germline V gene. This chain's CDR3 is CASSYSSGGVLDTQYF. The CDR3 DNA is TGTGCCAGCAGTTACTCGAGCGGGGGGGTTTTAGATACGCAGTATTTT.

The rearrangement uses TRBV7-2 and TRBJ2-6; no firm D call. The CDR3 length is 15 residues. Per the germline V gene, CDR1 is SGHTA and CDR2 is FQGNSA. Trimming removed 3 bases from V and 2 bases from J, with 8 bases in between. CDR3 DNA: TGTGCCAGCAGCTTTGGTGGCGCTGGGGCCAACGTCCTGACTTTC. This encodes CASSFGGAGANVLTF.

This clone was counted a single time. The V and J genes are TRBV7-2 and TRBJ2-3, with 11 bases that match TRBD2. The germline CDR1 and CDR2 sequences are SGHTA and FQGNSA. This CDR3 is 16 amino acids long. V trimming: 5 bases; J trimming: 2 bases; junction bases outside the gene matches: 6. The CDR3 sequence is CASSATSGGATDTQYF. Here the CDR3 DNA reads TGTGCCAGCAGCGCCACTAGCGGGGGAGCCACAGATACGCAGTATTTT.

CDR3 amino acids: CAWSEARHTEAFF. CDR3 coding DNA: TGTGCCTGGAGTGAGGCACGTCACACTGAAGCTTTCTTT. This chain connects TRBV30 to TRBJ1-1; D is unclear. V shed 1 base and J shed 3 bases, with 9 bases lying between them. Germline CDR1 reads GTSNPN; CDR2 reads SVGIG (reference sequence). The CDR3 length is 13 residues. The complete variable domain, with remaining parts taken from reference TRBV30 and TRBJ1-1, reads SQTIHQWPATLVQPVGSPLSLECTVEGTSNPNLYWYRQAAGRGLQLLFYSVGIGQISSEVPQNLSASRPQDRQFILSSKKLLLSDSGFYLCAWSEARHTEAFFGQGTRLTVV.

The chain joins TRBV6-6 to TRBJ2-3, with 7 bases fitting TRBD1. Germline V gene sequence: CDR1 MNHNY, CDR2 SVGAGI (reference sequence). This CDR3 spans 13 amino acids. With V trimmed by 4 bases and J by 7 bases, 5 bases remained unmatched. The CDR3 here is CASSLDRSHTQYF. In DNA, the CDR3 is TGTGCCAGCAGTTTGGACAGGTCACATACGCAGTATTTT.

The CDR3, as DNA: TGCGCCAGCAGTGCTTCCGGGACAGGGGTATGGAATGAGCAGTTCTTC. Translated, it gives CASSASGTGVWNEQFF. The chain combines TRBV10-1 with TRBJ2-1; 10 nucleotides match TRBD1. Germline V gene lookup returns CDR1 WNHNN and CDR2 SYGVQD (reference sequence). The CDR3 extends over 16 amino acids. Trimming took 4 bases from V and 7 from J; bases not matched to a gene: 10.

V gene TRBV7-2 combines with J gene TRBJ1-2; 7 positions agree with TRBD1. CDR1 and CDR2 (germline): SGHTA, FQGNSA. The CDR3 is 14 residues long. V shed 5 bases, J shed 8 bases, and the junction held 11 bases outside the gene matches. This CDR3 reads CASSPQGGPKGYTF. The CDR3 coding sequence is TGTGCCAGCAGCCCCCAGGGGGGGCCAAAAGGCTACACCTTC.

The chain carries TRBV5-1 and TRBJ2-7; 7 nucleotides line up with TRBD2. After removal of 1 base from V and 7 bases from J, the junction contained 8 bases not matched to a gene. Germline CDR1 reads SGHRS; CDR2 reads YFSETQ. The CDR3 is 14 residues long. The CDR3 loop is CASSLPGTTLEQYF. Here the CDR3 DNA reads TGCGCCAGCAGCTTGCCCGGGACTACGCTTGAGCAGTACTTC.

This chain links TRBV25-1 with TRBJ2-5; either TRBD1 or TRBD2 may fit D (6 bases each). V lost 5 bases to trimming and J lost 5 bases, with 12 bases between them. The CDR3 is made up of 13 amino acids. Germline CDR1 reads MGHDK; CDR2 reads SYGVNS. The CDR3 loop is CASSRQAGETQYF. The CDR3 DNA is TGTGCCAGCAGTAGACAGGCGGGGGAGACCCAGTACTTC. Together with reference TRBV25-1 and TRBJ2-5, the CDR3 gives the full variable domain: EADIYQTPRYLVIGTGKKITLECSQTMGHDKMYWYQQDPGMELHLIHYSYGVNSTEKGDLSSESTVSRIRTEHFPLTLESARPSHTSQYLCASSRQAGETQYFGPGTRLLVL.

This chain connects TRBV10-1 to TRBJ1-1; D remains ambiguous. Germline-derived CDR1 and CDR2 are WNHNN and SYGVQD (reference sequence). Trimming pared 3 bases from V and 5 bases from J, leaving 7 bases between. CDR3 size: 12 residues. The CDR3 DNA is TGCGCCAGCAGTGAATCAGGAACTGAAGCTTTCTTT. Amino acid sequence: CASSESGTEAFF.

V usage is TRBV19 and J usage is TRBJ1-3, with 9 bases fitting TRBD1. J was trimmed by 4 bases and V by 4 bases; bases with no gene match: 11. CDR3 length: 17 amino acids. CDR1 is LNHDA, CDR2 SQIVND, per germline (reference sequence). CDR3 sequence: CASSTRPGTGFGNTIYF. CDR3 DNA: TGTGCCAGTAGTACCCGTCCCGGGACAGGGTTCGGAAACACCATATATTTT. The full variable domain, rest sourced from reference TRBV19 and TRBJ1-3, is DGGITQSPKYLFRKEGQNVTLSCEQNLNHDAMYWYRQDPGQGLRLIYYSQIVNDFQKGDIAEGYSVSREKKESFPLTVTSAQKNPTAFYLCASSTRPGTGFGNTIYFGEGSWLTVV.

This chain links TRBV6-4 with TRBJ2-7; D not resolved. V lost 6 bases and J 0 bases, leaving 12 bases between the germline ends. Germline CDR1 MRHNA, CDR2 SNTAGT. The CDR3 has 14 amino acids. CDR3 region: CASRPDMSSYEQYF. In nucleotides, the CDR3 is TGTGCCAGCAGACCCGACATGTCCTCCTACGAGCAGTACTTC.

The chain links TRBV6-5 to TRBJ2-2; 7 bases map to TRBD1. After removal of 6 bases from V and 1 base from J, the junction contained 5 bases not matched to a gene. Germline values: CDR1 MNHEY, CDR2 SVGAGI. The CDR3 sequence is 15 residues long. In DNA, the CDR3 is TGTGCCAGCAGCGCCGGACAGGTGAACACCGGGGAGCTGTTTTTT. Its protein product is CASSAGQVNTGELFF.

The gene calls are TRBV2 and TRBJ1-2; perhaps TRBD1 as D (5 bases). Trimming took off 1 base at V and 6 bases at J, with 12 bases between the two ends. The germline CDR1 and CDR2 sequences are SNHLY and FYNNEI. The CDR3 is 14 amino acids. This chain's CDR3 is CASSEVGEDDGYTF. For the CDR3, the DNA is TGTGCCAGCAGTGAAGTAGGGGAGGACGATGGCTACACCTTC.

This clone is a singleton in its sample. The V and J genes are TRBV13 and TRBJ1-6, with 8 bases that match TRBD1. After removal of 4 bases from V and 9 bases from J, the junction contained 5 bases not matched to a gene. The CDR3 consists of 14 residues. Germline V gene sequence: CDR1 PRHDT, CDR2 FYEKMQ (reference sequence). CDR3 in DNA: TGTGCCAGCAGCTCCGGACAGGGAGGTTCACCCCTCCACTTT. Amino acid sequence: CASSSGQGGSPLHF.

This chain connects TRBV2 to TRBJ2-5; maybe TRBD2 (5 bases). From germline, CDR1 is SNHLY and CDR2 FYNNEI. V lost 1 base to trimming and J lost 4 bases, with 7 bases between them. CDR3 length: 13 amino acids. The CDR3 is CASSEGGRETQYF. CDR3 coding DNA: TGTGCCAGCAGTGAAGGAGGGAGAGAGACCCAGTACTTC. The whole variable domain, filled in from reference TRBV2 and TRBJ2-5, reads EPEVTQTPSHQVTQMGQEVILRCVPISNHLYFYWYRQILGQKVEFLVSFYNNEISEKSEIFDDQFSVERPDGSNFTLKIRSTKLEDSAMYFCASSEGGRETQYFGPGTRLLVL.

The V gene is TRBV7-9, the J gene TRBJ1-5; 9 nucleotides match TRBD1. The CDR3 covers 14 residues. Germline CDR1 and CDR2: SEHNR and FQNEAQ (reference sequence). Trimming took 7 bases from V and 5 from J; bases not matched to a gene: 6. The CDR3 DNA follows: TGTGCCAGCACCCCGGGACAGGGCGATCAGCCCCAGCATTTT. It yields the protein CASTPGQGDQPQHF. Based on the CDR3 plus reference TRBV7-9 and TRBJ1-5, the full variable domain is DTGVSQNPRHKITKRGQNVTFRCDPISEHNRLYWYRQTLGQGPEFLTYFQNEAQLEKSRLLSDRFSAERPKGSFSTLEIQRTEQGDSAMYLCASTPGQGDQPQHFGDGTRLSIL.

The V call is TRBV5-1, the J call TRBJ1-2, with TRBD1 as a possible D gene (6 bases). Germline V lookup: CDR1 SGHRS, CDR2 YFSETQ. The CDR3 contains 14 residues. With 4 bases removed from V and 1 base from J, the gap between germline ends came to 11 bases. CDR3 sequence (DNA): TGCGCCAGCAGCCCGACAGGTTTTAACTATGGCTACACCTTC. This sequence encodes CASSPTGFNYGYTF. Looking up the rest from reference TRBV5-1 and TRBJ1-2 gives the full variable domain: KAGVTQTPRYLIKTRGQQVTLSCSPISGHRSVSWYQQTPGQGLQFLFEYFSETQRNKGNFPGRFSGRQFSNSRSEMNVSTLELGDSALYLCASSPTGFNYGYTFGSGTRLTVV.

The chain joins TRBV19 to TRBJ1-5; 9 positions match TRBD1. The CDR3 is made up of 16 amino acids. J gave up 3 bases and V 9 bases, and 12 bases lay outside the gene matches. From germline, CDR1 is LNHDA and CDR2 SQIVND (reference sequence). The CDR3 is CASRHRGQGSNQPQHF. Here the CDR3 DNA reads TGTGCCAGCAGACATCGGGGACAGGGTTCCAATCAGCCCCAGCATTTT.

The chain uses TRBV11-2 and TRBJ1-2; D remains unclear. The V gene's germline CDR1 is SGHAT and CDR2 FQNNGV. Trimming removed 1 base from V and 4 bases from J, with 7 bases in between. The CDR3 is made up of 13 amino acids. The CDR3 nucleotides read TGTGCCAGCAGCTTAGGGGGAGTCTATGGCTACACCTTC. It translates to CASSLGGVYGYTF.

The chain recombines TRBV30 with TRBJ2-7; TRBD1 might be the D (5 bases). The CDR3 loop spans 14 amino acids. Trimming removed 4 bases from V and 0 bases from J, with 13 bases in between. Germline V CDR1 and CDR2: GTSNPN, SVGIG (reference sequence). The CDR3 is CAWTGQTSSYEQYF. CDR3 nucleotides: TGTGCCTGGACAGGGCAGACGAGCTCCTACGAGCAGTACTTC.

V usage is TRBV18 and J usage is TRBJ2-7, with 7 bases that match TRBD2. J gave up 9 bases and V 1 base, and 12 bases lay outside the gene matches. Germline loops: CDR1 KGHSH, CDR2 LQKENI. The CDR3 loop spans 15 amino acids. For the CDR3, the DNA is TGTGCCAGCTCACCACAAAAGGGCGCGGGGGTGGTGCAGTACTTC. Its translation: CASSPQKGAGVVQYF. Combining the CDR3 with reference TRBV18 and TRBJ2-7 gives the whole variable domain NAGVMQNPRHLVRRRGQEARLRCSPMKGHSHVYWYRQLPEEGLKFMVYLQKENIIDESGMPKERFSAEFPKEGPSILRIQQVVRGDSAAYFCASSPQKGAGVVQYFGPGTRLTVT.